Listed below are T cell receptor beta chains from one sample, sequenced in a study of brain T cells in children with intractable seizures. Repertoires were generated with immunoSEQ multiplex PCR, while TCRdb's copy carries only in-frame clones and drops some. The profile shows about 340,000 clones, 93% of them singletons. Specimen: peripheral blood, collected more than 4 months after surgery. Receptor source: a boy younger than two with tuberous sclerosis and intractable seizures. Each CDR3 is given with its conserved first and last residue. A D gene is named only where the DNA matches it firmly. The size of a clone is reported for some rows only, either as once, few or many, or as a class for expanded clones.

TGTGCCAGCAGCGTAGGTGGGGGAAAGGGGACTGAAGCTTTCTTT,CASSVGGGKGTEAFF,TRBJ1-1,TRBV9,.,15,.
TGTGCCAGCAGCTCAGCGGGACTAGCTATCTACAATGAGCAGTTCTTC,CASSSAGLAIYNEQFF,TRBJ2-1,TRBV7-9,TRBD2,16,.
TGTGCCAGCTCGAGACTAGCGGGAGGTAATGAGCAGTTCTTC,CASSRLAGGNEQFF,TRBJ2-1,TRBV2,TRBD2,14,.
TGTGCCAGCAGCCAAGAATGGGGCAATCAGCCCCAGCATTTT,CASSQEWGNQPQHF,TRBJ1-5,TRBV3-1/TRBV3-2,.,14,once
TGTGCCAGTAGTATTCTGGGACTAGCGGCCTTCAATGAGCAGTTCTTC,CASSILGLAAFNEQFF,TRBJ2-1,TRBV19,TRBD2,16,.
TGTGCCAGCAGCTTCCTCCGGGCCCAGTACTTC,CASSFLRAQYF,TRBJ2-5,TRBV7-9,.,11,.
TGCGCCAGCAGCTTAATTCTCCGGGACAGGGGGAAAGGGGCTAGGAATGATGAAGCTTTCTTT,CASSLILRDRGKGARNDEAFF,TRBJ1-1,TRBV5-1,TRBD1,21,.
TGTGCCAGCAGCTTAGGGACAGGTGCAGGCACTGAAGCTTTCTTT,CASSLGTGAGTEAFF,TRBJ1-1,TRBV7-9,TRBD1,15,.
TGTGCCAGCAGCCAAGCCACTGAAGCTTTCTTT,CASSQATEAFF,TRBJ1-1,TRBV3-1/TRBV3-2,.,11,.
TGTGCCAGCAGCCGGGGACAGGCCTACGAGCAGTACTTC,CASSRGQAYEQYF,TRBJ2-7,TRBV5-4,TRBD1,13,.
TGTGCCAGCAGTGAATACCCGGGACAGGGGGGTACCTACGAGCAGTACTTC,CASSEYPGQGGTYEQYF,TRBJ2-7,TRBV25-1,TRBD1,17,.
TGTGCCAGTCCGGGACTAGCGGCATACAATGAGCAGTTCTTC,CASPGLAAYNEQFF,TRBJ2-1,TRBV7-9,TRBD2,14,.
TGCGCCAGCAGCCAAGAGGGGGGCCTCCCGGGACTCATAGGGAACTATGGCTACACCTTC,CASSQEGGLPGLIGNYGYTF,TRBJ1-2,TRBV4-1,.,20,.
TGTGCCAGCAGTTTAGCAGATAACACTGAAGCTTTCTTT,CASSLADNTEAFF,TRBJ1-1,TRBV12-3/TRBV12-4,.,13,.
TGTGCCAGCAGCCAAGATCGGGGCGGGTTCGTATACAATGAGCAGTTCTTC,CASSQDRGGFVYNEQFF,TRBJ2-1,TRBV3-1/TRBV3-2,.,17,.
TGTGCCAGTAGTATCTGGGGCTATGGCTACACCTTC,CASSIWGYGYTF,TRBJ1-2,TRBV19,.,12,.
TGTGCCAGCAGTACCCGGGCCCAGGGGGAAAAACTGTTTTTT,CASSTRAQGEKLFF,TRBJ1-4,TRBV25-1,.,14,.
TGTGCCTGGAGTAACGGTATCGGGACTTTACATGAAAAACTGTTTTTT,CAWSNGIGTLHEKLFF,TRBJ1-4,TRBV30,.,16,.
TGCGCCAGCAGCTTGGTCGGGGATACGCAGTATTTT,CASSLVGDTQYF,TRBJ2-3,TRBV5-1,.,12,.
TGTGCCAGCAGCCGGCTAGCGGGACAAGAGACCCAGTACTTC,CASSRLAGQETQYF,TRBJ2-5,TRBV14,TRBD2,14,few
TGTGCCAGTAGCAGGGAAGGCCGTAGGGAGACCCAGTACTTC,CASSREGRRETQYF,TRBJ2-5,TRBV19,.,14,.
TGTGCCTGTCAAAAGGGACTGAAGAATGAAAAACTGTTTTTT,CACQKGLKNEKLFF,TRBJ1-4,TRBV30,.,14,.
TGTGCCAGCAGTTACAATAAGCGGGGGGGTCGTGAGACCCAGTACTTC,CASSYNKRGGRETQYF,TRBJ2-5,TRBV6-5,TRBD2,16,.
TGTGCCAGCAGCCTAGCGGGAGGGCCCAAGGAGCAGTACTTC,CASSLAGGPKEQYF,TRBJ2-7,TRBV7-9,TRBD2,14,.
TGTGCCTGGACGGCTATCACTGAAGCTTTCTTT,CAWTAITEAFF,TRBJ1-1,TRBV30,.,11,.
TGCGCCAGCAGCTCCTTGGGACTCGCCACAGATACGCAGTATTTT,CASSSLGLATDTQYF,TRBJ2-3,TRBV5-1,.,15,.
TGTGCTACCCGGGGGGGGTGGAACACTGAAGCTTTCTTT,CATRGGWNTEAFF,TRBJ1-1,TRBV19,.,13,.
TGTGCCACCAGCAGAGATTGGGGCCCCTCTCCATCTGGGGCCAACGTCCTGACTTTC,CATSRDWGPSPSGANVLTF,TRBJ2-6,TRBV15,.,19,.
TGCGCCAGCAGCTTGGGACAGAACTATGGCTACACCTTC,CASSLGQNYGYTF,TRBJ1-2,TRBV5-1,.,13,few
TGTGCCACCAGTAGGCCCCCCACTAGCGGGGTTGGGGCCAACGTCCTGACTTTC,CATSRPPTSGVGANVLTF,TRBJ2-6,TRBV15,TRBD2,18,.
TGTGCCTGGAGTCGCCCCAATCAGCCCCAGCATTTT,CAWSRPNQPQHF,TRBJ1-5,TRBV30,.,12,.
TGTGCCAGCAGATTGCTAAGGGCTAGAGAGACCCAGTACTTC,CASRLLRARETQYF,TRBJ2-5,TRBV6-5,.,14,.
TGTGCCAGCAGCCCAGGCGACAGGGGAAGATCACCCCTCCACTTT,CASSPGDRGRSPLHF,TRBJ1-6,TRBV9,TRBD1,15,.
TGTGCCAGCAGGGTAACAGGGATGAACACCGGGGAGCTGTTTTTT,CASRVTGMNTGELFF,TRBJ2-2,TRBV2,.,15,.
TGTGCCAGCAGTTACGGCCCAGAGCTGTTTTTT,CASSYGPELFF,TRBJ2-2,TRBV6-5,.,11,.
TGTGCCAGTAGTACCAGGTTAACAAGCTCCTATAATTCACCCCTCCACTTT,CASSTRLTSSYNSPLHF,TRBJ1-6,TRBV19,.,17,.
TGTGCCAGCAGTGAGGGCCGGGGCTATAATTCACCCCTCCACTTT,CASSEGRGYNSPLHF,TRBJ1-6,TRBV2,.,15,.
TGTGCCAGTAGTATAGCGGGAGTCAGCACAGATACGCAGTATTTT,CASSIAGVSTDTQYF,TRBJ2-3,TRBV19,.,15,.
TGTGCCAGCAGTCCCGGGACATCGAACACTGAAGCTTTCTTT,CASSPGTSNTEAFF,TRBJ1-1,TRBV25-1,.,14,.
TGCGCCAGCAGCCAAGACCCAGGTCATACTGAAAAACTGTTTTTT,CASSQDPGHTEKLFF,TRBJ1-4,TRBV4-1,.,15,.
TGTGCCAGTAGTGGAACAGGATTGGGCGGTGAAGCTTTCTTT,CASSGTGLGGEAFF,TRBJ1-1,TRBV19,.,14,.
TGCGCCAGCAGTGAGACGGGACAGCCCCAGCATTTT,CASSETGQPQHF,TRBJ1-5,TRBV10-2,.,12,.
TGTGCCAGCAGCTTAGCGGAGGGTACCTACGAGCAGTACTTC,CASSLAEGTYEQYF,TRBJ2-7,TRBV11-1,.,14,few
TGTGCCAGCGAACTAGCTGAGAGCTACGAGCAGTACTTC,CASELAESYEQYF,TRBJ2-7,TRBV21-1,.,13,few
TGTGCCAGCACTCGGTCTGGCCTTGGGGGAGGGCCTGGGGAGCAGTACTTC,CASTRSGLGGGPGEQYF,TRBJ2-7,TRBV6-6,TRBD2,17,.